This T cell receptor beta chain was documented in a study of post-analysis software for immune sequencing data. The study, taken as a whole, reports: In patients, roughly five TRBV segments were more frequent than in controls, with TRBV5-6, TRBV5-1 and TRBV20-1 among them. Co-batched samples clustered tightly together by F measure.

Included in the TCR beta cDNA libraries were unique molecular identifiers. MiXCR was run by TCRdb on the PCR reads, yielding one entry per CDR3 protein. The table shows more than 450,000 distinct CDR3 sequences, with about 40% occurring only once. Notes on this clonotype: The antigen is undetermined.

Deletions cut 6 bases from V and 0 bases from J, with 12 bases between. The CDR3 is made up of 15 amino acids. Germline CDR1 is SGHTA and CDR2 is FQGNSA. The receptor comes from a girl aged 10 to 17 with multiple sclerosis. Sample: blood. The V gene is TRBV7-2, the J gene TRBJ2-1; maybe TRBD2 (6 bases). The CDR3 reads CASRLGLDSYNEQFF. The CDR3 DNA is TGTGCCAGCAGGTTGGGACTTGACTCCTACAATGAGCAGTTCTTC.